This TCR beta chain originates from a study of blood T cells in healthy people across ages. The study, taken as a whole, reports: The recorded TCR beta diversity per million T cells decreased in a roughly linear manner with age. Naive CD4+ cell counts and diversity both ran higher in long-lived than in aged donors.

Concerning this clonotype itself: What it recognizes is unknown.

Donors ranged from about 6 to 95 years old and were healthy Caucasians in Russia. The CDR3 loop spans 16 amino acids. Germline lookup yields CDR1 MNHNY and CDR2 SVGAGI (reference sequence). The V gene end was trimmed by 2 bases and the J gene end by 4 bases; junction bases not matched to a gene: 9. A second about 6 to 12 cycle PCR used barcoded and J-beta primers. There were at least 3 million CDR3-containing paired-end reads obtained from each sample. Each CDR3 protein is one row after TCRdb ran MiXCR on the 5' RACE reads. This table holds over 950,000 distinct CDR3 sequences, approximately 50% found once.

Sequencing used blood. The TCR originated in a woman aged 55-69 years in good health. The V and J genes are TRBV6-6 and TRBJ1-1; 8 nucleotides match TRBD1. The CDR3 region is CASSYVSGGVSTEAFF. CDR3 coding DNA: TGTGCCAGCAGTTACGTGTCAGGGGGCGTGAGCACTGAAGCTTTCTTT.